Each of the 23 T cell receptor beta chains below was sequenced from the same sample in a study of T cell changes during pregnancy in multiple sclerosis. Here immunoSEQ multiplex PCR was the method, and the copy in TCRdb shows in-frame clones only, minus some. This sample has tens of thousands of clones, with approximately 92% found just once. Sequencing used CD4+ T cells from peripheral blood mononuclear cells, obtained before pregnancy. These receptors originate from a female donor with multiple sclerosis, enrolled in a pregnancy study.

This rearrangement joins TRBV4-2 to TRBJ2-4; 9 nucleotides agree with TRBD2. With 1 base clipped from V and 5 bases from J, the junction kept 6 bases outside the gene matches. Germline values: CDR1 LGHNA, CDR2 YNFKEQ. The CDR3 covers 16 residues. The CDR3 DNA reads TGTGCCAGCAGCCAAGCCGGACTAGCGATCGAAAACATTCAGTACTTC. Amino acid sequence: CASSQAGLAIENIQYF.

This sequence joins TRBV9 and TRBJ2-6; TRBD1 aligns across 8 bases. CDR1 is SGDLS, CDR2 YYNGEE, per germline. Losses at the gene ends were 4 bases for V and 2 bases for J; bases not matched to a gene: 11. The CDR3 spans 18 residues. CDR3 coding DNA: TGTGCCAGCAGCCAGGGCAGGGGGCTGAGAGCTGGGGCCAACGTCCTGACTTTC. The encoded protein is CASSQGRGLRAGANVLTF.

The J gene is TRBJ2-1, the V gene TRBV11-1; D gene unclear. Trimming stripped 3 bases from V and 2 bases from J, with 14 bases between. Germline V lookup: CDR1 SGHAT, CDR2 FQDESV (reference sequence). The CDR3 extends over 16 amino acids. The CDR3 sequence: CASSFYHKYTYNEQFF. Here the CDR3 DNA reads TGTGCCAGCAGCTTCTACCATAAGTATACCTACAATGAGCAGTTCTTC.

The rearrangement links TRBV7-8 to TRBJ1-2; D not certain. This CDR3 is 14 amino acids long. Germline V gives CDR1 SGHVS, CDR2 FQNEAQ. V gave up 1 base and J gave up 1 base, with 7 bases separating them. CDR3 DNA: TGTGCCAGCAGCTTAGGAACAGTTAACTATGGCTACACCTTC. Protein product: CASSLGTVNYGYTF. Looking up the rest from reference TRBV7-8 and TRBJ1-2 gives the full variable domain: GAGVSQSPRYKVAKRGQDVALRCDPISGHVSLFWYQQALGQGPEFLTYFQNEAQLDKSGLPSDRFFAERPEGSVSTLKIQRTQQEDSAVYLCASSLGTVNYGYTFGSGTRLTVV.

The chain employs TRBV19 and TRBJ2-7, with a tentative D call TRBD2 (6 bases). The ends were cut back, 6 bases at V and 3 bases at J, with 15 bases in the middle. Germline-derived CDR1 and CDR2 are LNHDA and SQIVND (reference sequence). The CDR3 extends over 14 amino acids. In DNA form, the CDR3 reads TGTGCCAGTAGCCGCGGGACGTGGGGCTACGAGCAGTACTTC. It specifies CASSRGTWGYEQYF.

CDR3 bases: TGTGCCAGCAGACTACAGGGGGCAGGTAGCAATCAGCCCCAGCATTTT. Encoded protein: CASRLQGAGSNQPQHF. This chain uses TRBV28 with TRBJ1-5; TRBD1 agrees at 9 bases. Germline assignment: CDR1 MDHEN and CDR2 SYDVKM. There are 16 residues in the CDR3. V was pared by 6 bases and J by 0 bases, with 6 bases of the junction left unmatched.

The chain couples TRBV7-2 to TRBJ2-1, with 8 bases that match TRBD2. Trimming cost V 6 bases and J 5 bases; bases outside gene matches: 6. The CDR3 spans 14 residues. Germline loops: CDR1 SGHTA, CDR2 FQGNSA. CDR3 coding DNA: TGTGCCAGCAGTGTCGGGGGGGGGAACAATGAGCAGTTCTTC. Translated, it gives CASSVGGGNNEQFF. Filled out from reference TRBV7-2 and TRBJ2-1, the complete variable domain reads GAGVSQSPSNKVTEKGKDVELRCDPISGHTALYWYRQSLGQGLEFLIYFQGNSAPDKSGLPSDRFSAERTGGSVSTLTIQRTQQEDSAVYLCASSVGGGNNEQFFGPGTRLTVL.

The rearrangement joins TRBV6-1 to TRBJ1-5; 10 bases match TRBD1. Germline-derived CDR1 and CDR2 are MNHNS and SASEGT. The J segment lost 3 bases and the V segment lost 7 bases, leaving 6 bases of the junction unmatched. The CDR3 runs 15 residues. The CDR3 DNA reads as TGTGCCAGCATTAGGGACAGGGGATTCAATCAGCCCCAGCATTTT. Protein product: CASIRDRGFNQPQHF.

The J gene is TRBJ1-4, the V gene TRBV5-1; D perhaps matches TRBD1 (5 bases). This CDR3 has 13 residues. Trimming cost V 1 base and J 8 bases, with 9 bases left between them. From germline, CDR1 is SGHRS and CDR2 YFSETQ. DNA for the CDR3: TGCGCCAGCAGCTTGAGTGACAGAGAAAAACTGTTTTTT. Protein: CASSLSDREKLFF.

CDR3 nucleotides: TGTGCCAGCAGCTCCCGTCCTAGCGCCCGCTCTGGGGCCAACGTCCTGACTTTC. Amino acids: CASSSRPSARSGANVLTF. The gene calls are TRBV7-8 and TRBJ2-6; D might be TRBD2 (6 bases). The CDR3 contains 18 residues. The V and J ends lost 4 bases and 0 bases respectively, with 16 bases between them. CDR1 is SGHVS, CDR2 FQNEAQ, per germline.

CDR3 sequence (DNA): TGTGCCAGCAGGCGACAGATTTCTAACTATGGCTACACCTTC. It codes for CASRRQISNYGYTF. This chain links TRBV28 with TRBJ1-2, with a weak D call TRBD1 (5 bases). The CDR3 has 14 residues. Trimming removed 6 bases from V and 0 bases from J, with 11 bases in between. Per the germline V gene, CDR1 is MDHEN and CDR2 is SYDVKM.

CDR3 bases: TGTGCCAGCAGCTCGAACCTAGGGGGCTTCTACAATGAGCAGTTCTTC. It specifies CASSSNLGGFYNEQFF. The genes are TRBV7-8 and TRBJ2-1, with 7 nucleotides matching TRBD1. V lost 4 bases and J lost 3; bases outside the gene matches: 9. CDR3 length equals 16 residues. CDR1 is SGHVS and CDR2 is FQNEAQ in the germline V gene.

The CDR3 sequence: CASSVAASGSGTDTQYF. CDR3 sequence (DNA): TGTGCCAGCAGCGTAGCGGCTAGCGGGAGTGGCACAGATACGCAGTATTTT. The chain is built from TRBV9 and TRBJ2-3; 10 bases align to TRBD2. The length of the CDR3 is 17 residues. The V gene's germline CDR1 is SGDLS and CDR2 YYNGEE. Trimming took 0 bases from V and 1 from J; bases not matched to a gene: 5.

This clone was found once. V usage is TRBV4-3 and J usage is TRBJ1-5; D perhaps matches TRBD1 (6 bases). In germline, CDR1 is LGHNA, CDR2 YSLEER. Trimming took off 0 bases at V and 2 bases at J, with 11 bases between the two ends. The CDR3 loop spans 16 amino acids. CDR3 DNA sequence: TGCGCCAGCAGCCAAGAAGAAGGGGGGGGCAATCAGCCCCAGCATTTT. This translates into CASSQEEGGGNQPQHF.

This chain joins TRBV5-1 and TRBJ2-3; 8 nucleotides align to TRBD1. V was pared by 6 bases and J by 2 bases, with 5 bases of the junction left unmatched. CDR3 length: 14 residues. Germline CDR1 and CDR2: SGHRS and YFSETQ. The CDR3 region has the DNA TGCGCCAGCATGGAACAGGGGGACACAGATACGCAGTATTTT. This sequence encodes CASMEQGDTDTQYF.

This clone was observed a single time. The genes are TRBV7-3 and TRBJ2-3; possible D gene TRBD2, 6 bases. The CDR3 loop spans 16 amino acids. The germline V gene encodes CDR1 SGHTA and CDR2 FQGTGA. V lost 4 bases and J lost 7, with 21 bases in between. The CDR3 spells CASSSSTSGPTNTQYF. The CDR3 DNA follows: TGTGCCAGCAGCTCGTCGACTAGTGGACCCACGAATACGCAGTATTTT. The entire variable domain, with the rest obtained from reference TRBV7-3 and TRBJ2-3, is as follows: GAGVSQTPSNKVTEKGKYVELRCDPISGHTALYWYRQSLGQGPEFLIYFQGTGAADDSGLPNDRFFAVRPEGSVSTLKIQRTERGDSAVYLCASSSSTSGPTNTQYFGPGTRLTVL.

This clone was recorded only once. This chain's CDR3 is CASSYSGGSGYGYTF. CDR3 sequence (DNA): TGTGCCAGCAGTTACTCCGGGGGTTCGGGATATGGCTACACCTTC. This chain uses TRBV6-5 with TRBJ1-2, with D perhaps matching TRBD1 (5 bases). This CDR3 is built from 15 residues. Germline V gene data show CDR1 as MNHEY and CDR2 as SVGAGI. V was clipped by 0 bases and J by 5 bases, with 13 bases between them.

The rearrangement joins TRBV19 to TRBJ1-4; D is undetermined. V lost 5 bases and J 8 bases, leaving 6 bases between the germline ends. The CDR3 has 11 residues. Germline CDR1 reads LNHDA; CDR2 reads SQIVND (reference sequence). The CDR3 loop reads CASSRREKLFF. In DNA form, the CDR3 reads TGTGCCAGTAGTCGCAGGGAAAAACTGTTTTTT.

This chain connects TRBV7-2 to TRBJ2-7; maybe TRBD1 (6 bases). Trimming left V 8 bases short and J 5 bases short, with 16 bases between. CDR3 length: 13 amino acids. Per the germline V gene, CDR1 is SGHTA and CDR2 is FQGNSA. The CDR3 here is CASRNREWHEQYF. Written as DNA, the CDR3 is TGTGCCAGCCGGAACAGGGAATGGCACGAGCAGTACTTC.

This chain links TRBV5-5 with TRBJ1-1; D not resolved. Trimming cost V 2 bases and J 4 bases, with 9 bases left between them. This CDR3 has 13 amino acids. CDR1 SGHKS and CDR2 YYEKEE come from the germline V gene (reference sequence). CDR3 nucleotide sequence: TGTGCCAGCAGCTTCGGCGGTTTCACTGAAGCTTTCTTT. This sequence encodes CASSFGGFTEAFF.

The chain couples TRBV18 to TRBJ2-7, with 7 bases identical to TRBD1. V was pared by 5 bases and J by 3 bases, with 10 bases of the junction left unmatched. The length of the CDR3 is 15 residues. Per germline, CDR1 KGHSH and CDR2 LQKENI. CDR3 nucleotides: TGTGCCAGCTCATTACAGGGGACCCGAGGCTACGAGCAGTACTTC. Amino acid sequence: CASSLQGTRGYEQYF.

This sequence joins TRBV4-3 and TRBJ1-2, with 8 bases that match TRBD1. Germline-derived CDR1 and CDR2 are LGHNA and YSLEER. V dropped 0 bases and J dropped 3; count of bases not matched to a gene: 3. CDR3 length equals 15 residues. CDR3 residues: CASSQDRTGYYGYTF. CDR3 bases: TGCGCCAGCAGCCAAGATCGGACAGGGTACTATGGCTACACCTTC.

The chain employs TRBV5-4 and TRBJ2-1; possibly TRBD2 for D (5 bases). The CDR3 has 13 amino acids. V dropped 2 bases and J dropped 3 bases, with 6 bases sitting between them. The germline gives CDR1 SGHNT, CDR2 YYREEE (reference sequence). In DNA form, the CDR3 reads TGTGCCAGCAGCTTTACTAGCTACAATGAGCAGTTCTTC. Translated, it gives CASSFTSYNEQFF.